This TCR beta chain was captured by sequencing in a study of T cell responses to AZD1222 COVID-19 vaccine. Whole-study findings and limits: Two doses of AZD1222 preceded a rise in Spike-specific TCR breadth and depth. Only six or seven AZD1222 recipients were seropositive at baseline.

The repertoire was sequenced with immunoSEQ multiplex PCR; TCRdb's copy has only in-frame clones and lacks some. Of roughly 140,000 clones in the sample, 82% were seen once. Turning to this clone: Its antigen is not identified.

The trim removed 5 bases at V and 8 bases at J, leaving 9 bases unmatched. Germline CDR1 reads SGHVS; CDR2 reads FQNEAQ. The CDR3 loop spans 15 amino acids. This sequence was found in an adult in good health. The chain combines TRBV7-8 with TRBJ1-4; 9 bases line up with TRBD1. The source was peripheral blood, collected on day 0 of MenACWY control vaccination. CDR3 bases: TGTGCCAGCAGCCCCCGGGACAGGGTAGAGGAAAAACTGTTTTTT. It codes for CASSPRDRVEEKLFF.